This T cell receptor beta chain is from a study of cytomegalovirus exposure and HLA in healthy donors. Trimming shortened V by 2 bases and J by 5 bases, and 9 bases separated the two germline ends. The CDR3 sequence is 13 residues long. CDR1 is MNHNS, CDR2 SASEGT, per germline. Healthy bone marrow donors formed the donor group. Overall study findings and caveats: Later on, a genetic analysis was performed. It linked a missense variant in DCLRE1C with V- and J-gene trimming of TCR beta. In a later analysis, across HLA loci, associated TCR counts were highest for DRB1, lowest for HLA-C. Cytomegalovirus status was reportedly diagnosed by the classifier with high specificity and sensitivity.

Primers included in the PCR were 60 Vbeta and 13 Jbeta primers. Using immunoSEQ multiplex PCR, the repertoire was profiled, and TCRdb retains in-frame clones only, with some absent. Among 150,000 or so clones listed, approximately 82% were seen once. Worth noting for this clone: Its specificity is unknown.

The chain couples TRBV6-1 to TRBJ1-2, with D hard to call. The sequencing input was PBMCs. The TCR sequence derives from a man younger than 30 in good health and CMV-seropositive. CDR3 region: CASSESRLYGYTF. For the CDR3, the DNA is TGTGCCAGCAGTGAAAGCAGGCTATATGGCTACACCTTC.